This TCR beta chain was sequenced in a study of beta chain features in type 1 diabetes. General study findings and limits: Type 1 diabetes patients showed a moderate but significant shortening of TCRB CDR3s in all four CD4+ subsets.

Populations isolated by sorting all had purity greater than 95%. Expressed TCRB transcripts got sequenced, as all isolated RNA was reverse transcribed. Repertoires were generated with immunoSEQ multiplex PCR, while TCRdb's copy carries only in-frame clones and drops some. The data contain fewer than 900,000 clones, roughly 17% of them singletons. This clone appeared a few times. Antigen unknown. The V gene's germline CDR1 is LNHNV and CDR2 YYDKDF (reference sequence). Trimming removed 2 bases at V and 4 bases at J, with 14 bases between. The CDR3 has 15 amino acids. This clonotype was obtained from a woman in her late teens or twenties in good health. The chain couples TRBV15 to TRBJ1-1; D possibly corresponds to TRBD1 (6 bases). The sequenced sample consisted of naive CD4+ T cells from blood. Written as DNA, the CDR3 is TGTGCCACCAGCAGATCCCGGACAGATTTCACTGAAGCTTTCTTT. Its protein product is CATSRSRTDFTEAFF.